This T cell receptor beta chain derives from a study of Tregs in tolerant kidney transplant recipients. The study's findings and limits: Biological reproducibility was not directly addressed, but technical replication error appeared minimal.

CD4+CD25+CD127- Tregs, CD4+CD25- non-Tregs, CD4 and CD8 cells were sorted. For this clone: Its antigen is still unknown.

Here immunoSEQ multiplex PCR was the method, and the copy in TCRdb shows in-frame clones only, minus some. The sample lists around 19,000 clones, around four fifths seen once, with over 2% in the top ten. This clonotype was sampled from a human donor in good health. Input material: Tregs from blood.

CDR3 sequence reads: CASSYHADTQYF. For the CDR3, the DNA is TGTGCCAGCAGTTACCATGCAGATACGCAGTATTTT. The chain is built from TRBV6-6 and TRBJ2-3, with D hard to call. Deletions cut 2 bases from V and 4 bases from J, with 4 bases between. The CDR3 consists of 12 residues. Germline-derived CDR1 and CDR2 are MNHNY and SVGAGI (reference sequence).